This T cell receptor beta chain came from a study of T cell responses to AZD1222 COVID-19 vaccine. This table comes from immunoSEQ multiplex PCR, and its TCRdb copy is limited to in-frame clones, with some not included. The sample holds around 58,000 clones; around 84% are singletons and the top ten take around 9.6%. This clone was found a few times. V lost 2 bases, J lost 14 bases, and 15 bases lay in between. The CDR3 length is 11 residues. CDR1 GTSNPN and CDR2 SVGIG come from the germline V gene (reference sequence). The receptor was isolated from an adult in good health. This chain uses TRBV30 with TRBJ1-2; perhaps TRBD1 as D (5 bases). Sequencing used peripheral blood, obtained on day 0 of AZD1222 vaccination. Here the CDR3 reads CAWSLGPGGTF. The CDR3 DNA sequence: TGTGCCTGGAGTCTGGGACCCGGTGGGACCTTC. The entire variable domain, with the rest obtained from reference TRBV30 and TRBJ1-2, is as follows: SQTIHQWPATLVQPVGSPLSLECTVEGTSNPNLYWYRQAAGRGLQLLFYSVGIGQISSEVPQNLSASRPQDRQFILSSKKLLLSDSGFYLCAWSLGPGGTFGSGTRLTVV.